These 18 T cell receptor beta chains share one sample of origin, sequenced in a study of T cells in Graves' hyperthyroidism and ophthalmopathy. RNA transcripts yielded amplified TCR beta CDR3 regions. TCR CDR3 regions were first amplified by RT-PCR with HTBI primers. TCRdb passed the multiplex PCR reads through MiXCR, listing each CDR3 protein once. The sample shows over 350,000 distinct CDR3 sequences, roughly 15% of them seen only once. Sequencing was performed on blood. Receptors were obtained from a man aged 18-30 years with Graves' ophthalmopathy.

This clonotype was seen at least ten times. DNA of the CDR3: TGCGCCAGCCAACAGGACAGGGCCCATGAGCAGTTCTTC. It is translated as CASQQDRAHEQFF. The rearrangement uses TRBV5-1 and TRBJ2-1; the match to TRBD1 covers 8 bases. CDR1 is SGHRS and CDR2 is YFSETQ in the germline V gene. This CDR3 spans 13 amino acids. Trimming cost V 7 bases and J 8 bases; bases outside gene matches: 8.

The DNA of the CDR3 is TGTGCCAGCAGAAGGGGGGTGGAGTACAATGAGCAGTTCTTC. Residues: CASRRGVEYNEQFF. This chain links TRBV6-1 with TRBJ2-1; D may match TRBD1 or TRBD2 (6 bases each). Germline loops: CDR1 MNHNS, CDR2 SASEGT. CDR3 length equals 14 residues. V was pared by 6 bases and J by 4 bases, with 13 bases between.

This clonotype was counted a few times. The genes are TRBV5-1 and TRBJ1-6, with D unresolved. This CDR3 contains 15 residues. The V gene lost 0 bases and the J gene lost 6 bases, with 10 bases spanning the gap. Germline V gene lookup returns CDR1 SGHRS and CDR2 YFSETQ. CDR3 loop: CASSLAPDSNSPLHF. Written as DNA, the CDR3 is TGCGCCAGCAGCTTGGCCCCGGACTCTAATTCACCCCTCCACTTT.

At least ten counts were recorded for this clonotype. This sequence joins TRBV6-1 and TRBJ1-2; the match to TRBD1 covers 7 bases. This CDR3 contains 15 residues. V was clipped by 5 bases and J by 4 bases; unmatched bases: 10. The V gene's germline CDR1 is MNHNS and CDR2 SASEGT. The CDR3 DNA reads as TGTGCCAGCAGTCGAGACAGGGAGGGTCGCTATGGCTACACCTTC. Amino acids: CASSRDREGRYGYTF.

In this sample, this clonotype turned up many times. The chain links TRBV19 to TRBJ2-1, with 10 bases lining up with TRBD1. There are 17 residues in the CDR3. In germline, CDR1 is LNHDA, CDR2 SQIVND (reference sequence). The ends lost 5 bases at V and 2 bases at J; junction bases unmatched: 9. The DNA for the CDR3 is TGTGCCAGTAGTGAGACAGGGGGCCGCAGCCCCTACAATGAGCAGTTCTTC. Its translation is CASSETGGRSPYNEQFF.

The V gene is TRBV10-3, the J gene TRBJ2-1, with TRBD2 identical over 7 bases. The V gene end was trimmed by 6 bases and the J gene end by 8 bases; junction bases not matched to a gene: 7. Germline V gene sequence: CDR1 ENHRY, CDR2 SYGVKD. This CDR3 has 13 residues. The CDR3: CAIRAGRPDEQFF. For the CDR3, the DNA is TGTGCCATCAGAGCGGGGAGGCCAGATGAGCAGTTCTTC.

This sequence joins TRBV14 and TRBJ2-7; D not resolved. Trimming left V 3 bases short and J 3 bases short, with 15 bases between. Germline CDR1 is SGHDN and CDR2 is FVKESK. The CDR3 runs to 15 residues. The CDR3 region is CASSQTQISYYEQYF. The DNA for the CDR3 is TGTGCCAGCAGCCAGACGCAAATCTCCTACTACGAGCAGTACTTC.

This clonotype was seen a few times. This chain joins TRBV5-1 and TRBJ1-1; D not resolved. Germline-derived CDR1 and CDR2 are SGHRS and YFSETQ. The CDR3 loop spans 15 amino acids. The V gene lost 2 bases and the J gene lost 3 bases, with 14 bases spanning the gap. The CDR3 nucleotides are TGCGCCAGCAGCTTCGTCTTGGGGTCGGACACTGAAGCTTTCTTT. It is translated as CASSFVLGSDTEAFF.

This clonotype was observed many times. This sequence joins TRBV7-9 and TRBJ2-3, with D perhaps matching TRBD2 (6 bases). Trimming stripped 1 base from V and 2 bases from J, with 16 bases between. The CDR3 spans 17 residues. Germline CDR1 and CDR2: SEHNR and FQNEAQ (reference sequence). CDR3 sequence: CASSLVSASEVTDTQYF. CDR3 coding DNA: TGTGCCAGCAGCTTAGTTTCGGCTAGCGAAGTCACAGATACGCAGTATTTT.

CDR3: CASSQLSYSEKLFF. CDR3 bases: TGCGCCAGCAGCCAACTCAGCTATTCTGAAAAACTGTTTTTT. The rearrangement uses TRBV4-1 and TRBJ1-4; D is unclear. The CDR3 consists of 14 residues. With 2 bases removed from V and 7 bases from J, the gap between germline ends came to 11 bases. Germline V gives CDR1 MGHRA, CDR2 YSYEKL.

This clonotype was observed many times. The gene calls are TRBV18 and TRBJ1-1, with D hard to call. The CDR3 covers 12 residues. Germline lookup yields CDR1 KGHSH and CDR2 LQKENI. V lost 5 bases to trimming and J lost 2 bases, with 6 bases between them. This chain's CDR3 is CASSDQNTEAFF. The CDR3 DNA follows: TGTGCCAGCTCAGACCAAAACACTGAAGCTTTCTTT.

Many counts were recorded for this clonotype. The V call is TRBV3-1, the J call TRBJ1-6; D unresolved. Germline CDR1 is LGHDT and CDR2 is YNNKEL (reference sequence). The CDR3 has 16 residues. Between the trimmed V and J ends, which lost 0 bases and 7 bases, there was a span of 13 bases. The CDR3: CASSQEYPPMNSPLHF. The CDR3 coding sequence is TGTGCCAGCAGCCAAGAATACCCTCCTATGAATTCACCCCTCCACTTT.

A few counts support this clonotype. The rearrangement joins TRBV19 to TRBJ2-2; a possible D gene is TRBD1 (5 bases). Per germline, CDR1 LNHDA and CDR2 SQIVND (reference sequence). This CDR3 is 15 amino acids long. V lost 7 bases and J lost 0, with 12 bases in between. CDR3 amino acids: CASTPTETNTGELFF. DNA of the CDR3: TGTGCCAGTACCCCGACAGAAACGAACACCGGGGAGCTGTTTTTT.

Ten or more counts support this clonotype. The V gene is TRBV20-1, the J gene TRBJ2-5; 7 nucleotides agree with TRBD2. The length of the CDR3 is 13 residues. The V and J ends lost 0 bases and 4 bases, in that order; junction bases with no gene match: 2. The germline gives CDR1 DFQATT, CDR2 SNEGSKA (reference sequence). CDR3 coding DNA: TGCAGTGCTAGAGAGCGGGGGAGAGAGACCCAGTACTTC. This encodes CSARERGRETQYF.

This clonotype was observed at least ten times. The rearrangement links TRBV6-1 to TRBJ1-1; D is undetermined. The length of the CDR3 is 14 residues. Trimming removed 1 base from V and 3 bases from J, with 9 bases in between. Germline V CDR1 and CDR2: MNHNS, SASEGT. The CDR3 region has the DNA TGTGCCAGCAGTGAAGGGGCCTCGGACACTGAAGCTTTCTTT. It is translated as CASSEGASDTEAFF.

This clonotype was detected many times. DNA of the CDR3: TGTGCCAGCAGTGGGGTGGGGGGGATGGATGCTCAGCCCCAGCATTTT. Protein: CASSGVGGMDAQPQHF. V and J are TRBV2 and TRBJ1-5; D perhaps matches TRBD1 (5 bases). Looked up from germline, CDR1 is SNHLY and CDR2 is FYNNEI. The germline V and J ends were trimmed by 4 bases and 6 bases, with 19 bases remaining between them. The CDR3 is made up of 16 amino acids.

This chain uses TRBV29-1 with TRBJ2-7; maybe TRBD1 (6 bases). V dropped 6 bases and J dropped 6 bases, with 15 bases sitting between them. The CDR3 runs to 12 residues. CDR1 SQVTM and CDR2 ANQGSEA come from the germline V gene. The CDR3 DNA is TGCAGCGTCGCCGCCCTCAGGGGCGAGCAGTACTTC. Amino acid sequence: CSVAALRGEQYF.

The table lists this clonotype with many counts. The V call is TRBV18, the J call TRBJ1-6; weak D call: TRBD1 (5 bases). Looked up from germline, CDR1 is KGHSH and CDR2 is LQKENI. The CDR3 covers 16 residues. Trimming removed 6 bases from V and 6 bases from J, with 18 bases in between. This CDR3 reads CASSPPGGVGNSPLHF. The CDR3 DNA follows: TGTGCCAGCTCGCCTCCCGGGGGGGTGGGTAATTCACCCCTCCACTTT.